A single sample is the source of the 14 T cell receptor beta chains below, sequenced in a study of cytomegalovirus exposure and HLA in healthy donors. The PCR used 60 Vbeta and 13 Jbeta primers. Using immunoSEQ multiplex PCR, the repertoire was profiled, and TCRdb retains in-frame clones only, with some absent. The profile shows about 78,000 clones, approximately 77% of them singletons. What was sequenced was PBMCs. Every receptor here comes from a middle-aged woman in good health and CMV-seropositive.

The chain carries TRBV6-6 and TRBJ1-5; tentatively, D is TRBD1 (5 bases). The CDR3 covers 15 residues. The ends were cut back, 4 bases at V and 1 base at J, with 11 bases in the middle. Germline lookup yields CDR1 MNHNY and CDR2 SVGAGI (reference sequence). For the CDR3, the DNA is TGTGCCAGCAGTTCTCATCAGGGCAGCAATCAGCCCCAGCATTTT. This translates into CASSSHQGSNQPQHF.

The table lists this clone with a count of one. This sequence joins TRBV27 and TRBJ2-2; D gene unclear. This CDR3 is 15 amino acids long. V gave up 5 bases and J gave up 4 bases, with 14 bases separating them. Germline lookup yields CDR1 MNHEY and CDR2 SMNVEV (reference sequence). CDR3 coding DNA: TGTGCCAGCAGTCTCCGACCGACGGGCACCGGGGAGCTGTTTTTT. Its protein product is CASSLRPTGTGELFF.

CDR3 DNA sequence: TGTGCCAGCAGTTTAATGCAGGATGGCTACACCTTC. This translates into CASSLMQDGYTF. J is TRBJ1-2 and V is TRBV28; the D is unclear. Germline V CDR1 and CDR2: MDHEN, SYDVKM. The CDR3 extends over 12 amino acids. Trimming shortened V by 2 bases and J by 6 bases, and 7 bases separated the two germline ends.

V usage is TRBV19 and J usage is TRBJ2-2; 7 nucleotides agree with TRBD2. CDR3 length: 15 residues. Germline V gene data show CDR1 as LNHDA and CDR2 as SQIVND (reference sequence). V lost 5 bases to trimming and J lost 3 bases; unmatched junction nucleotides: 6. This CDR3 reads CASSVRGDDTGELFF. In DNA, the CDR3 is TGTGCCAGTAGTGTTCGGGGGGACGACACCGGGGAGCTGTTTTTT.

The chain combines TRBV4-2 with TRBJ1-5; D not certain. V was clipped by 4 bases and J by 0 bases, with 7 bases between them. Germline lookup yields CDR1 LGHNA and CDR2 YNFKEQ. CDR3 length: 14 amino acids. The CDR3 coding sequence is TGTGCCAGCAGCCCCGGGGTTAGCAATCAGCCCCAGCATTTT. Encoded protein: CASSPGVSNQPQHF.

DNA of the CDR3: TGCGCCAGCAGCATAGAACAGGGGATTGAAGCTTTCTTT. It yields the protein CASSIEQGIEAFF. The chain couples TRBV5-1 to TRBJ1-1; 7 bases match TRBD1. J was trimmed by 7 bases and V by 4 bases; bases with no gene match: 7. This CDR3 spans 13 amino acids. The germline gives CDR1 SGHRS, CDR2 YFSETQ.

This clone was seen only once. This chain uses TRBV7-9 with TRBJ1-5; TRBD1 matches 7 bases. V lost 4 bases, J lost 4 bases, and 7 bases stayed unmatched. CDR1 SEHNR and CDR2 FQNEAQ come from the germline V gene (reference sequence). This CDR3 region has 15 residues. As DNA, the CDR3 is TGTGCCAGCAGCTCGGGACAGAGGATTAATCAGCCCCAGCATTTT. Amino acid sequence: CASSSGQRINQPQHF.

This chain joins TRBV5-1 and TRBJ1-5; 7 nucleotides match TRBD1. The CDR3 is 15 residues long. Germline CDR1 and CDR2: SGHRS and YFSETQ. V shed 0 bases, J shed 5 bases, and the junction held 5 bases outside the gene matches. This CDR3 reads CASSLAGQTHQPQHF. For the CDR3, the DNA is TGCGCCAGCAGCTTGGCGGGACAGACCCATCAGCCCCAGCATTTT.

The rearrangement joins TRBV6-5 to TRBJ2-2; perhaps TRBD1 as D (5 bases). V was cut by 0 bases and J by 5 bases, with 13 bases left in between. Germline V gives CDR1 MNHEY, CDR2 SVGAGI. The CDR3 covers 16 residues. The CDR3 protein is CASSYSLSRATGELFF. The CDR3 coding sequence is TGTGCCAGCAGTTACTCGCTATCCAGGGCAACCGGGGAGCTGTTTTTT.

The chain has TRBV6-1 and TRBJ2-3; a weak D match, TRBD1 (6 bases). This CDR3 has 14 amino acids. Trimming removed 6 bases at V and 9 bases at J, with 19 bases between. The V gene's germline CDR1 is MNHNS and CDR2 SASEGT. CDR3 protein: CASRDSPVFGTQYF. For the CDR3, the DNA is TGTGCCAGCAGGGACAGCCCGGTGTTCGGAACGCAGTATTTT.

The V and J genes are TRBV6-1 and TRBJ2-7; the match to TRBD2 covers 7 bases. The germline V gene encodes CDR1 MNHNS and CDR2 SASEGT. This CDR3 contains 13 residues. J lost 4 bases, V lost 11 bases, and 11 bases had no gene match. CDR3 amino acids: CAVSTAGPYEQYF. The CDR3 nucleotides are TGTGCCGTATCCACAGCGGGACCTTACGAGCAGTACTTC.

The V call is TRBV6-5, the J call TRBJ2-5; the match to TRBD2 covers 14 bases. This CDR3 has 15 residues. CDR1 is MNHEY and CDR2 is SVGAGI in the germline V gene. The V segment lost 6 bases and the J segment 5 bases; nucleotides outside the gene matches: 5. CDR3 amino acids: CASSPGLAGVETQYF. DNA for the CDR3: TGTGCCAGCAGCCCGGGACTAGCGGGGGTCGAGACCCAGTACTTC.

V and J are TRBV27 and TRBJ1-4; D not certain. Trimming stripped 3 bases from V and 7 bases from J, with 12 bases between. Germline lookup yields CDR1 MNHEY and CDR2 SMNVEV (reference sequence). This CDR3 spans 14 amino acids. The CDR3 coding sequence is TGTGCCAGCAGTTTGCGGGTCTCGAGTGAAAAACTGTTTTTT. It is translated as CASSLRVSSEKLFF.

J is TRBJ2-5 and V is TRBV27, with D possibly matching TRBD2 (5 bases). Trimming cost V 2 bases and J 4 bases, with 5 bases left between them. CDR1 is MNHEY and CDR2 is SMNVEV in the germline V gene (reference sequence). The CDR3 is 12 amino acids. For the CDR3, the DNA is TGTGCCAGCAGTTTAGAGGGAGAGACCCAGTACTTC. Its translation: CASSLEGETQYF.